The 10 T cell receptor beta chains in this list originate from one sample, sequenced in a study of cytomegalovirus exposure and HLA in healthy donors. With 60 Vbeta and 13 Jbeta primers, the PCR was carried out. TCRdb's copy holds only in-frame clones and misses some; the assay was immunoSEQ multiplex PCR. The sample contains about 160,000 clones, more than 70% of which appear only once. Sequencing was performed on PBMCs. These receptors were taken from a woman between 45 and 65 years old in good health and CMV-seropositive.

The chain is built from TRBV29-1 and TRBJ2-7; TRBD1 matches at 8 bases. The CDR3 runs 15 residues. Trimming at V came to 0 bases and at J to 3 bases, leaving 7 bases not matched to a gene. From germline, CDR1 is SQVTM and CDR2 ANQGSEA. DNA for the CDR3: TGCAGCGTTGAAGATAGCCAGGGGGCCCTCTACGAGCAGTACTTC. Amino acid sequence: CSVEDSQGALYEQYF.

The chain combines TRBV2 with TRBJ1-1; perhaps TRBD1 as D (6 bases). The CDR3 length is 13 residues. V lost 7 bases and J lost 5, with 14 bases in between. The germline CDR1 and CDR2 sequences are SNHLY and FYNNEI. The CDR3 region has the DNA TGTGCCAGCAAGGGGGGGGAGAGGACTGAAGCTTTCTTT. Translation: CASKGGERTEAFF.

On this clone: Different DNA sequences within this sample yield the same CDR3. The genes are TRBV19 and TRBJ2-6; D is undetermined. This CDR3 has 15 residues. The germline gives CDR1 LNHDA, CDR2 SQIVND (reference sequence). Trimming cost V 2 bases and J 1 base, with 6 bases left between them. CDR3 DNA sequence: TGTGCCAGTAGTATATCAGGTTCTGGGGCCAACGTCCTGACTTTC. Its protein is CASSISGSGANVLTF.

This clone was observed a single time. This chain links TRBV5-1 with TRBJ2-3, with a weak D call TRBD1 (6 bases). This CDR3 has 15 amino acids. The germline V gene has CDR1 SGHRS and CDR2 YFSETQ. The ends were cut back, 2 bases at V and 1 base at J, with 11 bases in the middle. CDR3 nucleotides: TGCGCCAGCAGCTTCCGGACAGAGGGCACAGATACGCAGTATTTT. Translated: CASSFRTEGTDTQYF.

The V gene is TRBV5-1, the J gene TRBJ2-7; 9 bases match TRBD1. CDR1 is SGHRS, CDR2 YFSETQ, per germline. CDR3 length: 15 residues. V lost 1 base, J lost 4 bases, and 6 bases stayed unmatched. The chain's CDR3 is CASSLRGQGQYEQYF. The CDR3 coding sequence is TGCGCCAGCAGCTTGAGGGGACAGGGACAGTACGAGCAGTACTTC.

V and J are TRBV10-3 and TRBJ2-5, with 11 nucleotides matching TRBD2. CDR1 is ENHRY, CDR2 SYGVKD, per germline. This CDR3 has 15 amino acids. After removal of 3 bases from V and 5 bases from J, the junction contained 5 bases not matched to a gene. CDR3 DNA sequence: TGTGCCATCAGTGAAGTAGCGGGGGGGCGGGAGACCCAGTACTTC. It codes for CAISEVAGGRETQYF.

This chain's CDR3 is CASPRGGSYEQYF. In DNA, the CDR3 is TGTGCCAGCCCTCGGGGAGGGTCCTACGAGCAGTACTTC. V usage is TRBV28 and J usage is TRBJ2-7, with 7 bases fitting TRBD2. V lost 8 bases, J lost 1 base, and 5 bases stayed unmatched. The CDR3 spans 13 residues. Germline V CDR1 and CDR2: MDHEN, SYDVKM.

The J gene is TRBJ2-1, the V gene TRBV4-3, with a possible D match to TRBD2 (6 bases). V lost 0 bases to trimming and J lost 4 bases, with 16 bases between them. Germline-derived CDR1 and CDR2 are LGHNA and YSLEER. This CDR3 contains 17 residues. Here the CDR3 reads CASSQDSPSVGYNEQFF. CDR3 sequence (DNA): TGCGCCAGCAGCCAAGATTCTCCTAGCGTTGGATACAATGAGCAGTTCTTC.

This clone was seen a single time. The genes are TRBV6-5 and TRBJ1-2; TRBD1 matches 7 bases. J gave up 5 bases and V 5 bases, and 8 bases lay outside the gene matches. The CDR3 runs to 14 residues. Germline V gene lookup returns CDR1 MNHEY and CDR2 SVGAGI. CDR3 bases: TGTGCCAGCAGTAACCGACAGGGACGATATGGCTACACCTTC. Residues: CASSNRQGRYGYTF.

CDR3 sequence reads: CASRTTGGETQYF. In DNA form, the CDR3 reads TGCGCCAGCCGGACTACGGGGGGAGAGACCCAGTACTTC. The chain uses TRBV5-1 and TRBJ2-5, with 7 nucleotides matching TRBD2. The CDR3 is made up of 13 amino acids. V was clipped by 7 bases and J by 4 bases; unmatched bases: 7. CDR1 and CDR2 from the germline V gene are SGHRS and YFSETQ.